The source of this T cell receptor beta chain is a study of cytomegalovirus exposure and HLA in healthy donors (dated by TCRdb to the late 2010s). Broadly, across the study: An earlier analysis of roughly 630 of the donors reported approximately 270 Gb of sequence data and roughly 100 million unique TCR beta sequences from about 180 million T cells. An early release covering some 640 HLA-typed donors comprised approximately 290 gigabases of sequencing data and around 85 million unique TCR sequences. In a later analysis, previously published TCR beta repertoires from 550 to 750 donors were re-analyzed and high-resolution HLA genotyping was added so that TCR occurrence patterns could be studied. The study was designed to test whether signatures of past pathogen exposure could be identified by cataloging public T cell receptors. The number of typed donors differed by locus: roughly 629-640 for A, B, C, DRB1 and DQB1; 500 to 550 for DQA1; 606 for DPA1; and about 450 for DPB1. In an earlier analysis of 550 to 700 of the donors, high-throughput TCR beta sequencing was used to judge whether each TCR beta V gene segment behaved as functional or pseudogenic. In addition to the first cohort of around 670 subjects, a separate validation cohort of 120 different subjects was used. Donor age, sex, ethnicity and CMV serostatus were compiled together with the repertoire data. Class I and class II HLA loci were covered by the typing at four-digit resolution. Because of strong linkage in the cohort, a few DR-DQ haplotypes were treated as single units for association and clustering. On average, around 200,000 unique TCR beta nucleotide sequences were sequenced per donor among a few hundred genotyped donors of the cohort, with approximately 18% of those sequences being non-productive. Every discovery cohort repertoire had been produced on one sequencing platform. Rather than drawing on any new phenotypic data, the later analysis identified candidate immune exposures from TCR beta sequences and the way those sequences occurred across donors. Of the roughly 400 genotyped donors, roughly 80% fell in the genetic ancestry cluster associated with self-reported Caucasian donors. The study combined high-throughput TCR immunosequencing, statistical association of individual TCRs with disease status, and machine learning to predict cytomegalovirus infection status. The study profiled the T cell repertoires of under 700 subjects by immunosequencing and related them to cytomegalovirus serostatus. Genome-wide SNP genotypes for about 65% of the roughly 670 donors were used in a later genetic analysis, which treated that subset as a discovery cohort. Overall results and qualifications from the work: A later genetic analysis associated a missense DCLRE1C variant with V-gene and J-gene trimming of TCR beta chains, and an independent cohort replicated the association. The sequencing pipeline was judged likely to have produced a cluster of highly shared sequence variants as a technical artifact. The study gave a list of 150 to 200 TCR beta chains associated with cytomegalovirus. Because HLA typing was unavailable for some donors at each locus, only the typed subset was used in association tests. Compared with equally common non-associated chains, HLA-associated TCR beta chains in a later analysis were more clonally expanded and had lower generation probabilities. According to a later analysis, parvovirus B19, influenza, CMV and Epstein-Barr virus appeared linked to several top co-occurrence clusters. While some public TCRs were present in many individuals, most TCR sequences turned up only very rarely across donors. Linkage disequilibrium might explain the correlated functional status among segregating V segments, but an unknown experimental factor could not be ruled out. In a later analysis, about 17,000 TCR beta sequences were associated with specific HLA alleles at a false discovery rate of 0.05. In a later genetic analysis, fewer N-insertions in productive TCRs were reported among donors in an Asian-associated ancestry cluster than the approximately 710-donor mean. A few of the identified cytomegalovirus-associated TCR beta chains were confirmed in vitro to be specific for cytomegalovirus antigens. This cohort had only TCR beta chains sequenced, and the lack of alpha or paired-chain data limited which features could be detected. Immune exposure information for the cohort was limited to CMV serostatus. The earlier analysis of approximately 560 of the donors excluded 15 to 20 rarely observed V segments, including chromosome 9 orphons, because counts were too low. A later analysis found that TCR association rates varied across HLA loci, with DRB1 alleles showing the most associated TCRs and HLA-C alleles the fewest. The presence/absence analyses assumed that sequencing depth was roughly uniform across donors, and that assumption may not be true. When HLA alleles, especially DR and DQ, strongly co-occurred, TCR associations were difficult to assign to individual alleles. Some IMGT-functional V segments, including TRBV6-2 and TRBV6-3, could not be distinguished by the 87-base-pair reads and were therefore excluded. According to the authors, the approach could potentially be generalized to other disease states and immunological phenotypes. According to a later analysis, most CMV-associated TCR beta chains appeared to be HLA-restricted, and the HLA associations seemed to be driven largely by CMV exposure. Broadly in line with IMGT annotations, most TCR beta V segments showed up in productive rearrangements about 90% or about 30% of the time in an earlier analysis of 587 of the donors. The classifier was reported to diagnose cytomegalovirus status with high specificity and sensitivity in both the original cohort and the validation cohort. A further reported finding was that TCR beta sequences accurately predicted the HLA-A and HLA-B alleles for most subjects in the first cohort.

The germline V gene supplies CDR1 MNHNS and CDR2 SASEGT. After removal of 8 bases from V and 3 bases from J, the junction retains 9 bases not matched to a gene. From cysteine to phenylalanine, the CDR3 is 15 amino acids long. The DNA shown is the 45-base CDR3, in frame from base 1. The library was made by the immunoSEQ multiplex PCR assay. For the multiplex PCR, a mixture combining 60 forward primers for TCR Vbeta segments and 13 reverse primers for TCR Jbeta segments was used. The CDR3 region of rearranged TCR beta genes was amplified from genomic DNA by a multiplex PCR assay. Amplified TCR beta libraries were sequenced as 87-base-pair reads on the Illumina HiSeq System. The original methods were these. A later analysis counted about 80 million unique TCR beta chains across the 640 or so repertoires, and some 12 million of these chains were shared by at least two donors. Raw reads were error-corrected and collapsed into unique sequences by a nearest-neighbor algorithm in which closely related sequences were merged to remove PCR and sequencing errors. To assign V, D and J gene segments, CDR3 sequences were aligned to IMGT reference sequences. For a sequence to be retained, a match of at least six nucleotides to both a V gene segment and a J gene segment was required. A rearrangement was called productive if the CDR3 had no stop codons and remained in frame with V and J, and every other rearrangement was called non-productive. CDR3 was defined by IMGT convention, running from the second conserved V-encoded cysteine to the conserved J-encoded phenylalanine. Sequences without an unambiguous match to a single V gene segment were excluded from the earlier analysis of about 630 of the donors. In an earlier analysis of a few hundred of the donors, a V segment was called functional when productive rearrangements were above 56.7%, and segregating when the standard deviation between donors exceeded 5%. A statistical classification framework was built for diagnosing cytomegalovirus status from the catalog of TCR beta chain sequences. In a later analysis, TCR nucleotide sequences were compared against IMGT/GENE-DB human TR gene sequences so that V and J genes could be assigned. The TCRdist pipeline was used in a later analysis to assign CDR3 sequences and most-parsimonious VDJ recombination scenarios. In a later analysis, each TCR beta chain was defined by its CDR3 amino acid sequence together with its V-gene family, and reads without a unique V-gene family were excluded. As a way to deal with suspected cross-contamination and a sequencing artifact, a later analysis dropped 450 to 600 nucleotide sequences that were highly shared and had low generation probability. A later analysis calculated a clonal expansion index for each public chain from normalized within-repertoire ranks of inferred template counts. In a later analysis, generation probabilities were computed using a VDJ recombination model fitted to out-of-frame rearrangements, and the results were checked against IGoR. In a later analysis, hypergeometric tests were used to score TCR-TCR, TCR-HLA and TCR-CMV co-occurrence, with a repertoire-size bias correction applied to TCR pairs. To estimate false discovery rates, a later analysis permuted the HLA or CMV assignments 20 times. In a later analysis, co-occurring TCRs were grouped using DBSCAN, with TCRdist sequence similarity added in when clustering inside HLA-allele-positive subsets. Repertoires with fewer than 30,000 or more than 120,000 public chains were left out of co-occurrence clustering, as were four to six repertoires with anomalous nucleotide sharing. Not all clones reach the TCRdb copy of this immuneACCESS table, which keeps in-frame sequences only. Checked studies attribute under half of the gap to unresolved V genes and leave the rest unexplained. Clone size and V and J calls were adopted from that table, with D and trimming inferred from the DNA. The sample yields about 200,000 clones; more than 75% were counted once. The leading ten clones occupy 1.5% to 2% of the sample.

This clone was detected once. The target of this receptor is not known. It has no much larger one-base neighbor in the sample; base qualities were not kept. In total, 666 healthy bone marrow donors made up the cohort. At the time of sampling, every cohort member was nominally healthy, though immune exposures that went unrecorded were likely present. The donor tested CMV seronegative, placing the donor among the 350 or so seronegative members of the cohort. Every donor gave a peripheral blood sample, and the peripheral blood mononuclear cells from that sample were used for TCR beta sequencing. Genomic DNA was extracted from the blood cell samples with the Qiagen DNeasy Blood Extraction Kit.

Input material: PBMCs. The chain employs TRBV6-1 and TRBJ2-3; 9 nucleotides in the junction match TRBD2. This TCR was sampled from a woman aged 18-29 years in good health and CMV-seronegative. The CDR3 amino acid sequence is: CASRTSEGGTDTQYF. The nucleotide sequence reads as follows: TGTGCCAGCCGGACTAGCGAGGGCGGAACAGATACGCAGTATTTT.